This note documents a single TCR beta chain sequence. Trimming at V came to 3 bases and at J to 1 base, leaving 4 bases not matched to a gene. CDR1 and CDR2 (germline): MGHDK, SYGVNS. The CDR3 runs to 16 residues. The record originates from a study of cytomegalovirus exposure and HLA in healthy donors. The primer mix had 60 Vbeta and 13 Jbeta primers. Repertoires were generated with immunoSEQ multiplex PCR, while TCRdb's copy carries only in-frame clones and drops some. The data hold fewer than 200,000 clones, with around 73% observed a single time. The TCR originated in a man aged 60 to 69 in good health and CMV-seronegative. Material: PBMCs. This chain connects TRBV25-1 to TRBJ2-3, with 10 bases fitting TRBD1. CDR3 nucleotides: TGTGCCAGCAGTGAGGCTGGGACAGGGGGCACAGATACGCAGTATTTT. It is translated as CASSEAGTGGTDTQYF.